Listed below are T cell receptor beta chains from one sample, sequenced in a study of T cells after posttransplantation cyclophosphamide. Clones were read by immunoSEQ multiplex PCR, and TCRdb kept only the in-frame ones, dropping some. The data contain approximately 30,000 clones, just over 85% of them singletons. Sequencing was performed on PBMCs. Source of these receptors: a man in his fifties. The CDR3 runs from the conserved cysteine through the conserved F or W. Fields, in order: V gene, D gene, CDR3 protein. The D gene is left open where the match is weak.

v_call: TRBV7-6; d_call: .; cdr3_aa: CASSLSAYNEQFF
v_call: TRBV4-2; d_call: .; cdr3_aa: CASSQAPPRRVQEKLFF
v_call: TRBV23-1; d_call: .; cdr3_aa: CASSQSLGAYF
v_call: TRBV5-1; d_call: TRBD1; cdr3_aa: CASSFTGDTGELFF
v_call: TRBV2; d_call: TRBD1; cdr3_aa: CASSDREIHTEAFF
v_call: TRBV29-1; d_call: .; cdr3_aa: CSARSPLAYEQYF
v_call: TRBV12-5; d_call: TRBD1; cdr3_aa: CASGRQGTGRSSYEQYF
v_call: TRBV11-2; d_call: .; cdr3_aa: CASTEVTEAFF
v_call: TRBV5-8; d_call: .; cdr3_aa: CASSLMDNEAFF
v_call: TRBV10-3; d_call: .; cdr3_aa: CAISESGVTYEQYF
v_call: TRBV9; d_call: TRBD2; cdr3_aa: CASSASTSASSYEQYF
v_call: TRBV5-1; d_call: .; cdr3_aa: CASSPSNYGYTF
v_call: TRBV29-1; d_call: .; cdr3_aa: CSDTDSRYTEAFF
v_call: TRBV5-8; d_call: TRBD1; cdr3_aa: CASSPLGQNNEQFF
v_call: TRBV5-5; d_call: .; cdr3_aa: CASSFREQNYGYTF
v_call: TRBV14; d_call: TRBD2; cdr3_aa: CASSQVAAGGPKGNEQFF
v_call: TRBV28; d_call: TRBD1; cdr3_aa: CASRAMGGTVNTEASF
v_call: TRBV18; d_call: .; cdr3_aa: CASSLNADSTTRRYF
v_call: TRBV28; d_call: .; cdr3_aa: CASSWAGEGFNQPQHF
v_call: TRBV11-2; d_call: .; cdr3_aa: CASSLAVVETQYF
v_call: TRBV10-3; d_call: .; cdr3_aa: CAISVLGVAEAFF
v_call: TRBV19; d_call: .; cdr3_aa: CASSMGPGPPNEKLFF
v_call: TRBV27; d_call: .; cdr3_aa: CASSLWGDQPQHF
v_call: TRBV19; d_call: TRBD2; cdr3_aa: CASSTARTSGTYEQYF
v_call: TRBV6-1; d_call: TRBD2; cdr3_aa: CASSEGTSGKGDTQYF
v_call: TRBV5-1; d_call: .; cdr3_aa: CASSLLQGLPTYEQYF
v_call: TRBV18; d_call: .; cdr3_aa: CASSPFSQVDQPQHF
v_call: TRBV7-9; d_call: .; cdr3_aa: CASSLAIRTGGGGYTF
v_call: TRBV7-2; d_call: TRBD2; cdr3_aa: CASSSTSSTYNEQFF
v_call: TRBV9; d_call: .; cdr3_aa: CASSVEARSSGNTIYF
v_call: TRBV11-3; d_call: .; cdr3_aa: CASSLGGLKAFF
v_call: TRBV5-8; d_call: .; cdr3_aa: CASSSAGHYGYTF
v_call: TRBV10-3; d_call: .; cdr3_aa: CAITYRRAIRLGRADTQYF
v_call: TRBV28; d_call: TRBD1; cdr3_aa: CASHSNRGKFYGYTF
v_call: TRBV19; d_call: .; cdr3_aa: CASSIEPRDISGGELFF